This T cell receptor beta chain was documented in a study of beta chain features in type 1 diabetes. Study overall: Examination of sorted cells across all samples involved around 99 million cells. General study points: Patients with Type 1 diabetes showed moderately but significantly shorter TCRB CDR3s in all four CD4+ subsets.

Based on CD45RO/CCR7/CD25/CD127/CD95/CD27, CD4+ regulatory, stem cell-like memory, naive and central memory cells were sorted. Concerning this clone: No antigen is known for it.

What was sequenced were expressed TCRB transcripts, since all of the isolated RNA had been reverse transcribed. Sequencing was performed with immunoSEQ multiplex PCR; in TCRdb, only in-frame clones are kept and a portion is missing. The sample contains roughly 260,000 clones, about a tenth of which appear only once. V lost 7 bases and J lost 5, with 12 bases in between. The CDR3 length is 13 residues. CDR1 is MNHEY, CDR2 SMNVEV, per germline (reference sequence). The chain carries TRBV27 and TRBJ2-1, with D possibly being TRBD1 (5 bases). The sequenced sample was naive CD4+ T cells from blood. This TCR was recovered from a man aged 25-45 years with type 1 diabetes. The CDR3: CASTGWTNNEQFF. The CDR3 DNA is TGTGCCAGCACCGGCTGGACAAACAATGAGCAGTTCTTC.